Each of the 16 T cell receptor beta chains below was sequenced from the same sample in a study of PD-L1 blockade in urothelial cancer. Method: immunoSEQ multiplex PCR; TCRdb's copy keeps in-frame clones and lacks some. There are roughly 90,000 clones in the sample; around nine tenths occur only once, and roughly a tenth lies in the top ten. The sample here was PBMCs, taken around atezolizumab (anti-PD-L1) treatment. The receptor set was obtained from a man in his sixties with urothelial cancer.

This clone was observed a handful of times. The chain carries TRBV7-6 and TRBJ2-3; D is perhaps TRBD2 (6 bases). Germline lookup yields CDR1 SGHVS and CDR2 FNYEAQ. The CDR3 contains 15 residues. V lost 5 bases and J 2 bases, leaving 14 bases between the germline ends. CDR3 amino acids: CASSPSGDPTDTQYF. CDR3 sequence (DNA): TGTGCCAGCAGCCCCTCGGGGGATCCCACAGATACGCAGTATTTT.

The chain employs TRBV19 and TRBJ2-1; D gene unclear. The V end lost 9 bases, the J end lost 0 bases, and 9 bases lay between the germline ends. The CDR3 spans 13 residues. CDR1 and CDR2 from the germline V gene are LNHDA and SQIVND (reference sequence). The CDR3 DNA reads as TGTGCCAGCTCCCGGAGCTCCTACAATGAGCAGTTCTTC. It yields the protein CASSRSSYNEQFF.

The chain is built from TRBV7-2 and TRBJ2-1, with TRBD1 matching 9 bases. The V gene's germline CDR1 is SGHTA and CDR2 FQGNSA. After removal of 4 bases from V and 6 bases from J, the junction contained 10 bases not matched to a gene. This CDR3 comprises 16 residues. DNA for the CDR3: TGTGCCAGCAGCTCCGAACCGGGACAGGGTTCCAATGAGCAGTTCTTC. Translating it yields CASSSEPGQGSNEQFF.

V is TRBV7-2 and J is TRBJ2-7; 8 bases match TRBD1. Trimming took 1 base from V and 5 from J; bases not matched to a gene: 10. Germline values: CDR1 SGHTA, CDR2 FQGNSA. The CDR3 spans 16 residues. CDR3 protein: CASSLVSLARGHEQYF. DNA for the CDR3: TGTGCCAGCAGCTTAGTGAGTTTGGCCAGGGGGCACGAGCAGTACTTC.

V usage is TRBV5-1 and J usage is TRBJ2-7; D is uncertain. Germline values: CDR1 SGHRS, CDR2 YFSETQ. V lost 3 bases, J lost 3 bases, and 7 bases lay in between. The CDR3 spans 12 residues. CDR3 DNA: TGCGCCAGCAGCTATACGGGCTACGAGCAGTACTTC. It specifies CASSYTGYEQYF.

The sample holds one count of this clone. The CDR3 bases are TGTGCCAGCAGTCAAGAGGCGACAGGGTGGGTTGAAGCTTTCTTT. Its translation: CASSQEATGWVEAFF. This rearrangement joins TRBV6-1 to TRBJ1-1, with 7 bases matching TRBD1. Losses at the gene ends were 5 bases for V and 7 bases for J; bases not matched to a gene: 13. This CDR3 is built from 15 residues. From germline, CDR1 is MNHNS and CDR2 SASEGT.

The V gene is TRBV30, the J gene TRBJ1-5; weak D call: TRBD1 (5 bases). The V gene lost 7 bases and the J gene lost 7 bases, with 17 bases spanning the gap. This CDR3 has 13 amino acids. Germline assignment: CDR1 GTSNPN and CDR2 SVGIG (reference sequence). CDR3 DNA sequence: TGTGCCTACCAGGGCCAATTGGAGCAGCCCCAGCATTTT. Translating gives CAYQGQLEQPQHF.

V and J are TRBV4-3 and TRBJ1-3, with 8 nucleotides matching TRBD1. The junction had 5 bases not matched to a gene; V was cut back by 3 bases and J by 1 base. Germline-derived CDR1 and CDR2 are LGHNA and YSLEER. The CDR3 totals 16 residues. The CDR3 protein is CASSQGRQGSGNTIYF. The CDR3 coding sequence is TGCGCCAGCAGCCAGGGGCGACAGGGGTCTGGAAACACCATATATTTT.

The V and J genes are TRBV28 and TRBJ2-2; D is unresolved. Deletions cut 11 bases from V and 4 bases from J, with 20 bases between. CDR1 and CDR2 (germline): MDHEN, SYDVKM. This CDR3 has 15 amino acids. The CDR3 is CAQRGRLFTTGELFF. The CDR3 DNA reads TGTGCCCAGCGTGGTAGGCTATTTACCACCGGGGAGCTGTTTTTT.

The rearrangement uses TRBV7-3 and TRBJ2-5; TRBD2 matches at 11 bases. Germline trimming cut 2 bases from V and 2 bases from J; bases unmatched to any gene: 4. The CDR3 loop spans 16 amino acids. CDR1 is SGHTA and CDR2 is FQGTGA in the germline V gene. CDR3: CASSLYGTSGQETQYF. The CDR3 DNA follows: TGTGCCAGCAGCTTATACGGGACTAGCGGACAAGAGACCCAGTACTTC.

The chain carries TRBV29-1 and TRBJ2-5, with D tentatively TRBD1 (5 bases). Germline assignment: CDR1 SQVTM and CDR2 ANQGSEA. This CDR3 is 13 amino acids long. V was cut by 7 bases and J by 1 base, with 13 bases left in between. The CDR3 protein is CSAKKTVQETQYF. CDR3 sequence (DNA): TGCAGCGCCAAAAAGACAGTCCAAGAGACCCAGTACTTC. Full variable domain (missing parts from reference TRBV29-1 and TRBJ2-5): SAVISQKPSRDICQRGTSLTIQCQVDSQVTMMFWYRQQPGQSLTLIATANQGSEATYESGFVIDKFPISRPNLTFSTLTVSNMSPEDSSIYLCSAKKTVQETQYFGPGTRLLVL.

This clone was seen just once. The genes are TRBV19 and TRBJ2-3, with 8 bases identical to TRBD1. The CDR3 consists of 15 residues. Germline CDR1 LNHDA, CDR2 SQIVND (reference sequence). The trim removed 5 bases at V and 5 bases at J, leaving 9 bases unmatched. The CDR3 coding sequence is TGTGCCAGTAGTCCAGGACAGGGATATGGAGATACGCAGTATTTT. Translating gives CASSPGQGYGDTQYF. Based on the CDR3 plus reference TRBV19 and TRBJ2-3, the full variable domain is DGGITQSPKYLFRKEGQNVTLSCEQNLNHDAMYWYRQDPGQGLRLIYYSQIVNDFQKGDIAEGYSVSREKKESFPLTVTSAQKNPTAFYLCASSPGQGYGDTQYFGPGTRLTVL.

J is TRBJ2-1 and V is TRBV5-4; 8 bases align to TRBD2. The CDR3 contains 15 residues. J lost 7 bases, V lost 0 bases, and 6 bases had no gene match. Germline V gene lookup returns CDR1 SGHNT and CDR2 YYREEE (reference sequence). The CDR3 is CASSLVSGGWNEQFF. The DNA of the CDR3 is TGTGCCAGCAGCTTGGTTTCGGGGGGGTGGAATGAGCAGTTCTTC.

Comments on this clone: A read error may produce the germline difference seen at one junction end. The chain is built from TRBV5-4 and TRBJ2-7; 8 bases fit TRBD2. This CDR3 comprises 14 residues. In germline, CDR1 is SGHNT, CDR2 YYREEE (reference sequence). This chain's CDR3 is CASSLAGGPRPRHF. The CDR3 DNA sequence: TGTGCCAGCAGCTTGGCGGGAGGGCCCAGGCCCCGACATTTC. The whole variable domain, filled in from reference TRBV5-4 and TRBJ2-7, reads ETGVTQSPTHLIKTRGQQVTLRCSSQSGHNTVSWYQQALGQGPQFIFQYYREEENGRGNFPPRFSGLQFPNYSSELNVNALELDDSALYLCASSLAGGPRPRHFGPGTRLTVT.

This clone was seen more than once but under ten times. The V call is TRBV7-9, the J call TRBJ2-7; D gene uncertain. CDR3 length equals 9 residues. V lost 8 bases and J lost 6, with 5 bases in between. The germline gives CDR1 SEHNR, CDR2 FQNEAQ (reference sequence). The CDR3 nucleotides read TGTGCCAGCCTTTCCGAGCAGTACTTC. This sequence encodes CASLSEQYF. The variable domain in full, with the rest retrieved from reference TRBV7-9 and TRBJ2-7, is DTGVSQNPRHKITKRGQNVTFRCDPISEHNRLYWYRQTLGQGPEFLTYFQNEAQLEKSRLLSDRFSAERPKGSFSTLEIQRTEQGDSAMYLCASLSEQYFGPGTRLTVT.

CDR3 sequence: CASSFTGRGDTQYF. The CDR3 DNA sequence: TGCGCCAGCAGCTTCACAGGGAGGGGAGATACGCAGTATTTT. This chain uses TRBV5-1 with TRBJ2-3; TRBD2 is a possible D gene (7 bases). V was cut by 2 bases and J by 5 bases, with 12 bases left in between. Germline-derived CDR1 and CDR2 are SGHRS and YFSETQ. The CDR3 is 14 amino acids. The full variable domain, with the rest looked up from reference TRBV5-1 and TRBJ2-3, is KAGVTQTPRYLIKTRGQQVTLSCSPISGHRSVSWYQQTPGQGLQFLFEYFSETQRNKGNFPGRFSGRQFSNSRSEMNVSTLELGDSALYLCASSFTGRGDTQYFGPGTRLTVL.